Shown below are 24 T cell receptor beta chains from a single sample sequenced in a study of blood T cell repertoires in COVID-19 (dated by TCRdb to about 2020). Library construction relied on the immunoSEQ multiplex PCR assay. The clones in this table, taken by TCRdb from immuneACCESS, are in-frame only. Not every clone is retained; where verified, under half of the shortfall comes from an unresolved V gene, and the cause of the rest is unknown. A total of approximately 100,000 clones appear in this sample, around 87% of them only once. 32% of the sample lies in the top ten. The sample comprised peripheral blood. The receptors were gathered from a woman of 80 years or more with acute or convalescent COVID-19.

This chain links TRBV6-5 with TRBJ1-6, with D possibly matching TRBD1 (6 bases). Trimming shortened V by 10 bases and J by 8 bases, and 18 bases separated the two germline ends. The germline V gene has CDR1 MNHEY and CDR2 SVGAGI. The length of the CDR3 is 14 residues. The DNA of the CDR3 is TGTGCCACCTCTGAAGGGGGACGGGATTCACCCCTCCACTTT. Translating gives CATSEGGRDSPLHF.

The V gene is TRBV4-1, the J gene TRBJ1-5, with TRBD1 identical over 9 bases. Trimming removed 3 bases from V and 6 bases from J; junction bases left unmatched: 9. CDR1 is MGHRA and CDR2 is YSYEKL in the germline V gene. CDR3 size: 16 residues. CDR3 sequence (DNA): TGCGCCAGCAGCCATGACCCTGACAGGGGGGGTCAGCCCCAGCATTTT. Protein: CASSHDPDRGGQPQHF.

V gene TRBV4-1 combines with J gene TRBJ2-3, with 11 bases matching TRBD2. The V and J ends lost 4 bases and 7 bases, in that order; junction bases with no gene match: 7. CDR1 and CDR2 (germline): MGHRA, YSYEKL. The CDR3 loop spans 15 amino acids. The CDR3 DNA follows: TGCGCCAGCAGCCGGCTAGCGGGGGGCGTAAATACGCAGTATTTT. It encodes CASSRLAGGVNTQYF.

The rearrangement joins TRBV5-8 to TRBJ2-5, with 13 positions matching TRBD2. With 0 bases clipped from V and 0 bases from J, the junction kept 5 bases outside the gene matches. The CDR3 totals 18 residues. Per germline, CDR1 SGHTS and CDR2 YDEGEE. The chain's CDR3 is CASSLGRTSGGHQETQYF. CDR3 nucleotides: TGTGCCAGCAGCTTGGGCCGGACTAGCGGGGGCCACCAAGAGACCCAGTACTTC.

The chain uses TRBV4-2 and TRBJ1-5, with D maybe TRBD1 (6 bases). Looked up from germline, CDR1 is LGHNA and CDR2 is YNFKEQ. V lost 3 bases to trimming and J lost 4 bases, with 10 bases between them. This CDR3 region has 14 residues. The CDR3, as DNA: TGTGCCAGCAGCCAGGAAGGGGGTAATCAGCCCCAGCATTTT. Amino acid sequence: CASSQEGGNQPQHF.

V is TRBV9 and J is TRBJ2-7, with 7 bases identical to TRBD1. The germline gives CDR1 SGDLS, CDR2 YYNGEE. This CDR3 is 14 amino acids long. The V and J ends lost 2 bases and 5 bases, in that order; junction bases with no gene match: 7. The CDR3: CASSVTGEPDEQYF. For the CDR3, the DNA is TGTGCCAGCAGCGTCACAGGGGAACCTGACGAGCAGTACTTC. Filled out from reference TRBV9 and TRBJ2-7, the complete variable domain reads DSGVTQTPKHLITATGQRVTLRCSPRSGDLSVYWYQQSLDQGLQFLIQYYNGEERAKGNILERFSAQQFPDLHSELNLSSLELGDSALYFCASSVTGEPDEQYFGPGTRLTVT.

The genes are TRBV6-5 and TRBJ2-1; TRBD1 might be the D (7 bases). Trimming shortened V by 3 bases and J by 9 bases, and 15 bases separated the two germline ends. CDR1 is MNHEY, CDR2 SVGAGI, per germline. This CDR3 region has 14 residues. The CDR3 loop reads CASSYLAGGGEQFF. The CDR3 DNA is TGTGCCAGCAGTTATCTTGCAGGGGGAGGTGAGCAGTTCTTC.

The chain's CDR3 is CASSIDSDNEQFF. CDR3 nucleotides: TGTGCCAGTAGTATTGACTCGGACAATGAGCAGTTCTTC. The J gene is TRBJ2-1, the V gene TRBV19; D not resolved. V gave up 3 bases and J gave up 5 bases, with 8 bases separating them. This CDR3 contains 13 residues. CDR1 and CDR2 from the germline V gene are LNHDA and SQIVND (reference sequence).

The chain combines TRBV4-1 with TRBJ1-1, with D possibly TRBD1 on 6 matching bases. Germline-derived CDR1 and CDR2 are MGHRA and YSYEKL. The CDR3 sequence is 13 residues long. Trimming cost V 1 base and J 7 bases, with 10 bases left between them. The CDR3 region is CASSQAGTREAFF. CDR3 coding DNA: TGCGCCAGCAGCCAAGCTGGGACACGTGAAGCTTTCTTT.

This chain connects TRBV30 to TRBJ2-2, with D uncertain. The length of the CDR3 is 12 residues. Germline assignment: CDR1 GTSNPN and CDR2 SVGIG (reference sequence). V lost 1 base to trimming and J lost 6 bases, with 6 bases between them. The CDR3 protein is CAWSGPAGELFF. The CDR3 coding sequence is TGTGCCTGGAGTGGGCCAGCCGGGGAGCTGTTTTTT.

The V gene is TRBV10-3, the J gene TRBJ1-1; D not resolved. Per the germline V gene, CDR1 is ENHRY and CDR2 is SYGVKD. V was pared by 5 bases and J by 2 bases, with 18 bases between. The CDR3 is 16 residues long. This chain's CDR3 is CAISPYTVGENTEAFF. The CDR3 nucleotides are TGTGCCATCAGTCCCTACACAGTAGGTGAAAACACTGAAGCTTTCTTT.

This chain connects TRBV27 to TRBJ1-2; D perhaps matches TRBD1 (6 bases). Germline loops: CDR1 MNHEY, CDR2 SMNVEV (reference sequence). Trimming took off 2 bases at V and 2 bases at J, with 15 bases between the two ends. The CDR3 is 16 residues long. The CDR3 DNA reads TGTGCCAGCAGTTTAAGCCGGACAGTCTCAAACTATGGCTACACCTTC. The encoded protein is CASSLSRTVSNYGYTF.

The CDR3 region is CASSRQGALGANVLTF. Here the CDR3 DNA reads TGTGCCAGCAGTAGACAGGGGGCCCTTGGGGCCAACGTCCTGACTTTC. This sequence joins TRBV28 and TRBJ2-6, with 10 nucleotides matching TRBD1. Germline V gene sequence: CDR1 MDHEN, CDR2 SYDVKM. The CDR3 covers 16 residues. Trimming cost V 5 bases and J 3 bases; bases outside gene matches: 4.

The count of this clone is one. The J gene is TRBJ2-3, the V gene TRBV28, with a possible D match to TRBD1 (6 bases). The CDR3 totals 13 residues. Per the germline V gene, CDR1 is MDHEN and CDR2 is SYDVKM. V dropped 1 base and J dropped 7 bases, with 9 bases sitting between them. CDR3 loop: CASSLSTGNTQYF. The CDR3 region has the DNA TGTGCCAGCAGTTTATCGACAGGTAATACGCAGTATTTT.

The CDR3 here is CASSELNTNEQFF. CDR3 DNA: TGTGCCAGCAGTGAATTAAATACTAATGAGCAGTTCTTC. J is TRBJ2-1 and V is TRBV25-1; D remains ambiguous. Germline CDR1 reads MGHDK; CDR2 reads SYGVNS. V lost 1 base and J lost 7, with 8 bases in between. CDR3 length: 13 amino acids.

V and J are TRBV3-1 (or the pseudogene TRBV3-2) and TRBJ2-3, with 10 bases identical to TRBD1. Germline V gene sequence: CDR1 LGHDT, CDR2 YNNKEL (reference sequence). Germline trimming cut 5 bases from V and 3 bases from J; bases unmatched to any gene: 11. This CDR3 is built from 17 residues. The CDR3 protein is CASSSTRQGAITDTQYF. In DNA, the CDR3 is TGTGCCAGCAGCAGCACCCGACAGGGGGCAATTACAGATACGCAGTATTTT.

The chain's CDR3 is CASNRDRDYGYTF. In DNA, the CDR3 is TGTGCCAGCAATCGGGACAGGGACTATGGCTACACCTTC. The gene calls are TRBV2 and TRBJ1-2, with TRBD1 matching over 9 bases. This CDR3 is built from 13 residues. V lost 7 bases and J lost 3; bases outside the gene matches: 3. Germline V gene sequence: CDR1 SNHLY, CDR2 FYNNEI.

This sequence joins TRBV9 and TRBJ2-7; TRBD2 aligns across 9 bases. Germline V lookup: CDR1 SGDLS, CDR2 YYNGEE. This CDR3 has 14 residues. Germline trimming cut 4 bases from V and 2 bases from J; bases unmatched to any gene: 4. The CDR3 reads CASSLAGSTYEQYF. For the CDR3, the DNA is TGTGCCAGCAGCCTAGCGGGGTCGACCTACGAGCAGTACTTC.

This sequence joins TRBV5-1 and TRBJ2-3, with 7 bases matching TRBD2. The V and J ends lost 4 bases and 9 bases, in that order; junction bases with no gene match: 11. From germline, CDR1 is SGHRS and CDR2 YFSETQ. CDR3 size: 14 residues. CDR3 coding DNA: TGCGCCAGCAGCCCCGAGGGGACTACCGAGACGCAGTATTTT. This sequence encodes CASSPEGTTETQYF.

The chain combines TRBV3-1 (or the pseudogene TRBV3-2) with TRBJ2-4; 7 positions agree with TRBD1. V shed 2 bases, J shed 6 bases, and the junction held 7 bases outside the gene matches. This CDR3 is 15 amino acids long. Per the germline V gene, CDR1 is LGHDT and CDR2 is YNNKEL (reference sequence). CDR3 DNA: TGTGCCAGCAGCCAAAAGACAGGGAATTTAAACATTCAGTACTTC. Protein: CASSQKTGNLNIQYF.

This sequence joins TRBV7-8 and TRBJ2-7, with TRBD1 matching over 7 bases. The CDR3 is made up of 16 amino acids. In germline, CDR1 is SGHVS, CDR2 FQNEAQ. V shed 1 base, J shed 1 base, and the junction held 7 bases outside the gene matches. Here the CDR3 reads CASSLGAGTVSYEQYF. The CDR3 DNA follows: TGTGCCAGCAGCTTAGGAGCCGGGACAGTTTCCTACGAGCAGTACTTC.

This chain joins TRBV30 and TRBJ2-1; 7 bases match TRBD1. V shed 3 bases and J 5 bases; nucleotides not matched to a gene: 4. This CDR3 region has 13 residues. CDR1 is GTSNPN, CDR2 SVGIG, per germline (reference sequence). CDR3 in amino acids: CAWSLGGHNEQFF. The CDR3 DNA sequence: TGTGCCTGGAGCCTAGGGGGCCACAATGAGCAGTTCTTC.

This clone was observed a handful of times. This chain links TRBV30 with TRBJ2-3; D gene uncertain. The V gene lost 3 bases and the J gene lost 10 bases, with 14 bases spanning the gap. Germline V gives CDR1 GTSNPN, CDR2 SVGIG (reference sequence). The CDR3 is 12 amino acids. The CDR3 loop is CAWRPSRPPQYF. The CDR3 DNA reads TGTGCCTGGAGGCCGTCCAGGCCCCCGCAGTATTTT.

This clone was detected a few times. This chain connects TRBV28 to TRBJ1-2; no reliable D call. Deletions cut 4 bases from V and 4 bases from J, with 13 bases between. The CDR3 consists of 14 residues. Germline V lookup: CDR1 MDHEN, CDR2 SYDVKM. The CDR3 loop reads CASSSAGLLYGYTF. The CDR3, as DNA: TGTGCCAGCAGTTCGGCAGGACTTCTCTATGGCTACACCTTC.